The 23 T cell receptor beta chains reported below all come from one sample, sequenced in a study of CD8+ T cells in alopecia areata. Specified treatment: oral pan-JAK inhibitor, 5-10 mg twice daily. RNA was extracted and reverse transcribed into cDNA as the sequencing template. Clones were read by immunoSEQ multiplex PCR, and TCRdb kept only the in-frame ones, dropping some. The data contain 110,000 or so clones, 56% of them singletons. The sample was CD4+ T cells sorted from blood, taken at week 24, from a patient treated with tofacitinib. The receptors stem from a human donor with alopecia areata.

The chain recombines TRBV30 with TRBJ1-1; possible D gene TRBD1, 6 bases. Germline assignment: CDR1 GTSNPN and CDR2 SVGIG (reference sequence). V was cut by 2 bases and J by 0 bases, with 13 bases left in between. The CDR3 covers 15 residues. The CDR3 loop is CAWSPTGQLNTEAFF. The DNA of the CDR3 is TGTGCCTGGAGTCCTACAGGACAGCTGAACACTGAAGCTTTCTTT.

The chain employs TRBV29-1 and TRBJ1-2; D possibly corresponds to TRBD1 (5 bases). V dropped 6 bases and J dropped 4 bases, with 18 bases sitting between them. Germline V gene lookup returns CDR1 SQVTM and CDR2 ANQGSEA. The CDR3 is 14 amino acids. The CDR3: CSVDFGGLGYGYTF. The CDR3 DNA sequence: TGCAGCGTCGACTTTGGGGGGTTAGGCTATGGCTACACCTTC.

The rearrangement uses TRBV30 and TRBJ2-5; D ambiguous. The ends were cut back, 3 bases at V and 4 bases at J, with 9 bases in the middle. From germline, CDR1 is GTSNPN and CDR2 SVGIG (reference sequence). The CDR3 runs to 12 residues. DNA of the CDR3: TGTGCCTGGAGGCGGCCCCTAGAGACCCAGTACTTC. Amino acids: CAWRRPLETQYF.

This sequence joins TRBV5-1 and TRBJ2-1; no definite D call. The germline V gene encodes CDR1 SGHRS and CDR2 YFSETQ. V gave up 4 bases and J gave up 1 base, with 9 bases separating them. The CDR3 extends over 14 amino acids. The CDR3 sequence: CASSPLGSYNEQFF. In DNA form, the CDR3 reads TGCGCCAGCAGCCCCCTGGGGTCCTACAATGAGCAGTTCTTC. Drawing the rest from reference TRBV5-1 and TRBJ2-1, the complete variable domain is KAGVTQTPRYLIKTRGQQVTLSCSPISGHRSVSWYQQTPGQGLQFLFEYFSETQRNKGNFPGRFSGRQFSNSRSEMNVSTLELGDSALYLCASSPLGSYNEQFFGPGTRLTVL.

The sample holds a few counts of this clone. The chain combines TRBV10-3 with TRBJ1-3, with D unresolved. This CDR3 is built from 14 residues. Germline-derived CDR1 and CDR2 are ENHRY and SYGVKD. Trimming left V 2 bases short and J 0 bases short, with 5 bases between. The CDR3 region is CAISEESSGNTIYF. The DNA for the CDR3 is TGTGCCATCAGTGAGGAGAGCTCTGGAAACACCATATATTTT.

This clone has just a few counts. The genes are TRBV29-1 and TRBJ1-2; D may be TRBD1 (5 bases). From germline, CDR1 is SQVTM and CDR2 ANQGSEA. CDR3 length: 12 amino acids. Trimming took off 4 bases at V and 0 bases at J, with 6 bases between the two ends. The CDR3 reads CSVGGTNYGYTF. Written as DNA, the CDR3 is TGCAGCGTTGGGGGGACTAACTATGGCTACACCTTC.

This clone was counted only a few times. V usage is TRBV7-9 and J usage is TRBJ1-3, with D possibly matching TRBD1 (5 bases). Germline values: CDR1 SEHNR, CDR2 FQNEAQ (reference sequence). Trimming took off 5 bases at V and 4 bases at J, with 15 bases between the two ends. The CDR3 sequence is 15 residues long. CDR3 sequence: CASSLPQGPGNTIYF. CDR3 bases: TGTGCCAGCAGCCTTCCCCAGGGCCCGGGAAACACCATATATTTT.

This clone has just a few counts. The CDR3 nucleotides read TGTGCCAGCAGTAGACGGGGAGATGAGCAGTTCTTC. It codes for CASSRRGDEQFF. The rearrangement uses TRBV7-9 and TRBJ2-1; possibly TRBD2 for D (5 bases). The V gene's germline CDR1 is SEHNR and CDR2 FQNEAQ (reference sequence). This CDR3 is built from 12 residues. V lost 6 bases to trimming and J lost 8 bases, with 11 bases between them.

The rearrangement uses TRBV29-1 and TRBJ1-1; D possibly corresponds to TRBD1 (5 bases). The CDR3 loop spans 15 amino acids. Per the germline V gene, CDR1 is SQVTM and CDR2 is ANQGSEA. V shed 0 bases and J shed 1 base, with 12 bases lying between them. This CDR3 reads CSVEELGQANTEAFF. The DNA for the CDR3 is TGCAGCGTTGAAGAATTGGGGCAGGCGAACACTGAAGCTTTCTTT.

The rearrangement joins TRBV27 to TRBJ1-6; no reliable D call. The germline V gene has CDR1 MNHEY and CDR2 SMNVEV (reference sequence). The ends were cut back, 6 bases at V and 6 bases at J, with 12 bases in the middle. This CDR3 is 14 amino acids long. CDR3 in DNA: TGTGCCAGCAGAAAGACACTCCTTAATTCACCCCTCCACTTT. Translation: CASRKTLLNSPLHF.

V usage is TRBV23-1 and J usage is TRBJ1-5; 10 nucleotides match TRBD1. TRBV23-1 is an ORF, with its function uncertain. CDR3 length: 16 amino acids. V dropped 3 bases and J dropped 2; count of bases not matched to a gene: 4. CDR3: CASSQVTGGRNQPQHF. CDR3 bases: TGCGCCAGCAGTCAGGTGACAGGGGGCCGCAATCAGCCCCAGCATTTT.

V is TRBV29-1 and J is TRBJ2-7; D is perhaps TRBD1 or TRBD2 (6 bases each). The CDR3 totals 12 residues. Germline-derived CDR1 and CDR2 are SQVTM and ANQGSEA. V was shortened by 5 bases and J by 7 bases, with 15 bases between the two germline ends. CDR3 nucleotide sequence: TGCAGCGTTACGCGGGACATCGGAGAGCAGTACTTC. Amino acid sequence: CSVTRDIGEQYF.

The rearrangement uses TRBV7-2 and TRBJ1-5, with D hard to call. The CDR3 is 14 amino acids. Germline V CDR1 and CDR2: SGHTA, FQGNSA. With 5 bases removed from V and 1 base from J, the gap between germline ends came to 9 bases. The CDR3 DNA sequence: TGTGCCAGCAGCCGTGGCGGCAGCAATCAGCCCCAGCATTTT. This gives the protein CASSRGGSNQPQHF.

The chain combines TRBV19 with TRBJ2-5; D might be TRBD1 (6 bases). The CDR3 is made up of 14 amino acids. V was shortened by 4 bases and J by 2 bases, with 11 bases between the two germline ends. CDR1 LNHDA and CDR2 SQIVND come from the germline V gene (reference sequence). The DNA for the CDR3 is TGTGCCAGTAGTAGAATCCAGGGGCAAGAGACCCAGTACTTC. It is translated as CASSRIQGQETQYF.

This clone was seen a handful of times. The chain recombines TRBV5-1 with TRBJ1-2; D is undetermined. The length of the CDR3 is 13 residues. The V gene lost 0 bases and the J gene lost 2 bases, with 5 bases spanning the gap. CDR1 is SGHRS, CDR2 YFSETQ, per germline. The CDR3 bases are TGCGCCAGCAGCTTGGACGGAAACTATGGCTACACCTTC. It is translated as CASSLDGNYGYTF. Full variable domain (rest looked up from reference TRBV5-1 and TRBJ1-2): KAGVTQTPRYLIKTRGQQVTLSCSPISGHRSVSWYQQTPGQGLQFLFEYFSETQRNKGNFPGRFSGRQFSNSRSEMNVSTLELGDSALYLCASSLDGNYGYTFGSGTRLTVV.

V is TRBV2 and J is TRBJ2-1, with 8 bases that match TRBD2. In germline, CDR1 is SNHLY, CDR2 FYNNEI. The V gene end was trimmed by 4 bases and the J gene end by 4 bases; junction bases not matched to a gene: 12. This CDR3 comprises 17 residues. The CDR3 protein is CASSASRRGGSYNEQFF. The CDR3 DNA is TGTGCCAGCAGTGCATCCAGACGGGGGGGCTCGTACAATGAGCAGTTCTTC.

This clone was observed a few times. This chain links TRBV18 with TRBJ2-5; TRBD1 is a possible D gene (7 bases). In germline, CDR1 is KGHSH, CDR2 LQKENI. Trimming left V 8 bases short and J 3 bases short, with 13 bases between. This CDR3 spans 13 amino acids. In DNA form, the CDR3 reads TGTGCCAGCCCACGGGGGACAGAAGAGACCCAGTACTTC. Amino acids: CASPRGTEETQYF.

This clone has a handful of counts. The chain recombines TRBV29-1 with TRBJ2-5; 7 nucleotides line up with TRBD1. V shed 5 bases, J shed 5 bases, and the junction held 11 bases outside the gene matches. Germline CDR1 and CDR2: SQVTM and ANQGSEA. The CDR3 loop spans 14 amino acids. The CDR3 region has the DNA TGCAGCGTTTATCAGGGACAGAACTCGGAGACCCAGTACTTC. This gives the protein CSVYQGQNSETQYF.

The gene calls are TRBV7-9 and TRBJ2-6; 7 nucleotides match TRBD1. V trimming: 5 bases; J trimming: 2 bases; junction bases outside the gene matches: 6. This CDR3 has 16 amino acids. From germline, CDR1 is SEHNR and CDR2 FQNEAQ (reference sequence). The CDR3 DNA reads TGTGCCAGCAGCCCGACAGGGTACGCTGGGGCCAACGTCCTGACTTTC. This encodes CASSPTGYAGANVLTF.

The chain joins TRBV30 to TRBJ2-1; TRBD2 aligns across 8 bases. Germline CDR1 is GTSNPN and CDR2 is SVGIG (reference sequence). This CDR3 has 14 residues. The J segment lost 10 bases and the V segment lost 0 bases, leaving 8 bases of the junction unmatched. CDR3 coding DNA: TGTGCCTGGAGTGTAGCGGGGGCTACAGTCGAGCAGTTCTTC. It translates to CAWSVAGATVEQFF. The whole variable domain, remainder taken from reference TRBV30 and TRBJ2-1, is SQTIHQWPATLVQPVGSPLSLECTVEGTSNPNLYWYRQAAGRGLQLLFYSVGIGQISSEVPQNLSASRPQDRQFILSSKKLLLSDSGFYLCAWSVAGATVEQFFGPGTRLTVL.

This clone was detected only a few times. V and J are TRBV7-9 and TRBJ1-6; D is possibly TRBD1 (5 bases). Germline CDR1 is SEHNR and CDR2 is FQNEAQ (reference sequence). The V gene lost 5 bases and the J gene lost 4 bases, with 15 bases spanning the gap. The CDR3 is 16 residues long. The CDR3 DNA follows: TGTGCCAGCAGCCACTCCCTGCAGGGTTATAATTCACCCCTCCACTTT. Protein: CASSHSLQGYNSPLHF. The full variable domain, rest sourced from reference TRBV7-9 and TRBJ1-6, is DTGVSQNPRHKITKRGQNVTFRCDPISEHNRLYWYRQTLGQGPEFLTYFQNEAQLEKSRLLSDRFSAERPKGSFSTLEIQRTEQGDSAMYLCASSHSLQGYNSPLHFGNGTRLTVT.

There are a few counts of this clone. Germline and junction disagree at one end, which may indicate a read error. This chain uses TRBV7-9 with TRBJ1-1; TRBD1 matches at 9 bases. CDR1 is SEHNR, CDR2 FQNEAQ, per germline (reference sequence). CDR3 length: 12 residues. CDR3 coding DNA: TGCTCGGGGGACAGGGTTGCCACTGAAGCTTTCTTT. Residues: CSGDRVATEAFF.

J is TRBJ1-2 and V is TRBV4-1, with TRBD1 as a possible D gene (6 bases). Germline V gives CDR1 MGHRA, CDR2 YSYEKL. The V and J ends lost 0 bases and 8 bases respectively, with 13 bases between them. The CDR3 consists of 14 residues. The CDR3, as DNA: TGCGCCAGCAGCCAAGATCGTGAGGGGGGCGGCTACACCTTC. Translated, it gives CASSQDREGGGYTF.